The entry that follows covers one TCR beta chain sequence. Both 60 Vbeta primers and 13 Jbeta primers went into the PCR. The method was immunoSEQ multiplex PCR; TCRdb's version includes in-frame clones alone and lacks a portion of them. The top ten hold roughly 4.4% of the sample, which has around 150,000 clones, about 70% seen once. The data belong to a study of cytomegalovirus exposure and HLA in healthy donors. Germline CDR1 and CDR2: MNHEY and SVGAGI. The CDR3 is 14 residues long. V was pared by 9 bases and J by 2 bases, with 8 bases of the junction left unmatched. The sequenced material came from PBMCs. The gene calls are TRBV6-5 and TRBJ2-3; 7 nucleotides agree with TRBD2. The TCR sequence derives from a woman between 18 and 30 years old in good health and CMV-seropositive. Here the CDR3 DNA reads TGTGCCAGTCGAGAGCGGGGCCCCACAGATACGCAGTATTTT. It codes for CASRERGPTDTQYF.